The present T cell receptor beta chain was sequenced within a study of blood T cell repertoires in COVID-19. Turning to the study itself: COVID-19 samples collected from the United States, Italy and Spain covered acute and convalescent phases. PBMCs, B-cell-depleted T cells, or T cells were the source of the cDNA or gDNA that made up the material.

In the authors' methods: How many nucleated cells were present was estimated from reference gene primer amplification. The assay was immunoSEQ multiplex PCR, and TCRdb's table has in-frame clones only and misses some. That table supplies the V and J calls and clone size; D and trimming were determined from the DNA. Of some 10,000 clones listed, over 75% are singletons. Germline lookup yields CDR1 SGHTA and CDR2 FQGNSA. The CDR3 contains 13 residues. V lost 2 bases to trimming and J lost 6 bases, with 7 bases between them. The sequence derives from a human donor in a cohort sampled during active COVID-19. This chain joins TRBV7-2 and TRBJ2-2; D unclear. Input material: peripheral blood. The CDR3 DNA sequence: TGTGCCAGCAGCTTATTCGGGTCCGGGGAGCTGTTTTTT. It yields the protein CASSLFGSGELFF.